This is a list of T cell receptor beta chains from one sample in a study of cytomegalovirus exposure and HLA in healthy donors. Sequencing used immunoSEQ multiplex PCR; TCRdb keeps in-frame clones, though not all of them. This sample contains about 200,000 clones. Sequencing used PBMCs. The receptor set was obtained from a man aged 25 to 40 in good health and CMV-seronegative. The CDR3 runs from the conserved cysteine through the conserved F or W. D genes are given only for firm matches.

>.|TRBV7-2|12|TRBJ2-1
TGTGCCAGCAGCTTACCTAGCCTTGAGCAGTTCTTC
CASSLPSLEQFF
>TRBD1|TRBV28|13|TRBJ2-5
TGTGCCAGCAGTTTCGACAGGGAAGAGACCCAGTACTTC
CASSFDREETQYF
>TRBD1|TRBV4-2|14|TRBJ1-2
TGTGCCAGCAGCCAAGATACAGGGGTCTATGGCTACACCTTC
CASSQDTGVYGYTF
>TRBD1|TRBV7-9|14|TRBJ2-7
TGTGCCAGCAGCCCACAGGGGGCCCGGTACGAGCAGTACTTC
CASSPQGARYEQYF
>.|TRBV7-2|14|TRBJ2-3
TGTGCCAGCAGCTTAGTTATGTTCACAGATACGCAGTATTTT
CASSLVMFTDTQYF
>.|TRBV15|13|TRBJ1-2
TGTGCCACCAGCCCTGTACGGGGTTATGGCTACACCTTC
CATSPVRGYGYTF
>TRBD1|TRBV30|13|TRBJ1-6
TGTGCCTGGAACAGGGGTAGCGATTCACCCCTCCACTTT
CAWNRGSDSPLHF
>.|TRBV7-6|13|TRBJ1-2
TGTGCCAGCAGCATGGGAGGGGGCTATGGCTACACCTTC
CASSMGGGYGYTF
>.|TRBV4-1|14|TRBJ1-2
TGCGCCAGCAGCCAAGGGGCGGGTCATTATGGCTACACCTTC
CASSQGAGHYGYTF
>.|TRBV2|15|TRBJ1-2
TGTGCCAGCAGTGAATCTGGGGGCGCCGGCTATGGCTACACCTTC
CASSESGGAGYGYTF